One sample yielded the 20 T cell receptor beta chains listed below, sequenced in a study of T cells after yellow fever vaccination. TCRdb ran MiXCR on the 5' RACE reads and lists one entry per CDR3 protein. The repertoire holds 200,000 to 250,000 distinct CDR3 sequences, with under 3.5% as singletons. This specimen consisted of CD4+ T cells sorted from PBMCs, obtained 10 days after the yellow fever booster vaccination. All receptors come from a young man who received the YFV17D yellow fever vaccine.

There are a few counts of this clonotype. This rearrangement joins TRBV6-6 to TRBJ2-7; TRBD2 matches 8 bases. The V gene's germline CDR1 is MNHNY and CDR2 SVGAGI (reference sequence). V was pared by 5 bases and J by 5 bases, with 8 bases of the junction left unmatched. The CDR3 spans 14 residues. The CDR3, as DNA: TGTGCCAGCAGTCCCGGGACTAGACGGCACGAGCAGTACTTC. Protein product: CASSPGTRRHEQYF.

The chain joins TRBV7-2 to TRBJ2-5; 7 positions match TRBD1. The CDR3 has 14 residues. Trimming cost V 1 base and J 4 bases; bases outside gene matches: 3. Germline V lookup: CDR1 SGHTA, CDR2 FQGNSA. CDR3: CASSLVTGPETQYF. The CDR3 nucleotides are TGTGCCAGCAGCTTAGTGACAGGGCCAGAGACCCAGTACTTC.

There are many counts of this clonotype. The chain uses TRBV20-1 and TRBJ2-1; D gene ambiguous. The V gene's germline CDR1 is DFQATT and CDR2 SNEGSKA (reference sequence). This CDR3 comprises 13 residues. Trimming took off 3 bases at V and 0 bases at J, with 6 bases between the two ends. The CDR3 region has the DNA TGCAGTGCTAGTAAAAGCTCCTACAATGAGCAGTTCTTC. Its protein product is CSASKSSYNEQFF.

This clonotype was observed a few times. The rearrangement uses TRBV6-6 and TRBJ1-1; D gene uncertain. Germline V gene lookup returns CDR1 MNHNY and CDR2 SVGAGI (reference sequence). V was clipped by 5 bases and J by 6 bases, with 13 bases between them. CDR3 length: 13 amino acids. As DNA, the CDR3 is TGTGCCAGCAGTGTGGGCAGTCTCCCTGAAGCTTTCTTT. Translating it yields CASSVGSLPEAFF.

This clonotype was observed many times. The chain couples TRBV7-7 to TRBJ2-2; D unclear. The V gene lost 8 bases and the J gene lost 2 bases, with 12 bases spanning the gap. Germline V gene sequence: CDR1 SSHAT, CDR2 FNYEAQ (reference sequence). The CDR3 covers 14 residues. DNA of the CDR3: TGTGCCAGCGGGCGATATGGTAACACCGGGGAGCTGTTTTTT. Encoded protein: CASGRYGNTGELFF.

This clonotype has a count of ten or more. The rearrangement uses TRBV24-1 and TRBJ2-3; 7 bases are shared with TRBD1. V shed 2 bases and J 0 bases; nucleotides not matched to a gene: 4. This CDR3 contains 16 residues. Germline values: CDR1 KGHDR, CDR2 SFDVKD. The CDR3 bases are TGTGCCACCAGTGATTCCGGGACAGCGAGCACAGATACGCAGTATTTT. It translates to CATSDSGTASTDTQYF.

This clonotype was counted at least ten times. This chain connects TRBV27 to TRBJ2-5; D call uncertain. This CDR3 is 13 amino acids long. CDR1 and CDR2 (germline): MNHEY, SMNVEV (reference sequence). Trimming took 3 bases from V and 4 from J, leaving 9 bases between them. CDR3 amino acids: CASSFWGAETQYF. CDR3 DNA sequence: TGTGCCAGCAGTTTTTGGGGTGCAGAGACCCAGTACTTC.

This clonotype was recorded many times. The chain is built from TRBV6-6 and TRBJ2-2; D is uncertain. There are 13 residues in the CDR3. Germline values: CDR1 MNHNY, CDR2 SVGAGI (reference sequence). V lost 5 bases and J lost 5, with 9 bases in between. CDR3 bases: TGTGCCAGCAGTCCCGGCCGGACCGGGGAGCTGTTTTTT. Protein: CASSPGRTGELFF.

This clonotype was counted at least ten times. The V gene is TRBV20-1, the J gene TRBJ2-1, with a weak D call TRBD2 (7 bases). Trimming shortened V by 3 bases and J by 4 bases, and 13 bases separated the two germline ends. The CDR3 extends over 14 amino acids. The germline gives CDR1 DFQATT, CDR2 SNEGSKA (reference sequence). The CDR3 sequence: CSASSAGAYNEQFF. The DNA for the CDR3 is TGCAGTGCTAGTTCGGCGGGGGCATACAATGAGCAGTTCTTC.

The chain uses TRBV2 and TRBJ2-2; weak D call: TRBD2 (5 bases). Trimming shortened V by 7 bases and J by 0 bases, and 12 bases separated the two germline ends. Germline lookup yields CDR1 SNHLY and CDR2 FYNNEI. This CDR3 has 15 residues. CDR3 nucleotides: TGTGCCAGCAAAGGACTGGGAACGAACACCGGGGAGCTGTTTTTT. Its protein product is CASKGLGTNTGELFF.

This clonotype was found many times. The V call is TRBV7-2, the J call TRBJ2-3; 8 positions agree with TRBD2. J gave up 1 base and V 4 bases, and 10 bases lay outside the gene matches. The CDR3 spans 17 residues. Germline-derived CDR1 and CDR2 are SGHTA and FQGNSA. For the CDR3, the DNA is TGTGCCAGCAGCTCCATTATAGCGGGGATGGGCACAGATACGCAGTATTTT. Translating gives CASSSIIAGMGTDTQYF.

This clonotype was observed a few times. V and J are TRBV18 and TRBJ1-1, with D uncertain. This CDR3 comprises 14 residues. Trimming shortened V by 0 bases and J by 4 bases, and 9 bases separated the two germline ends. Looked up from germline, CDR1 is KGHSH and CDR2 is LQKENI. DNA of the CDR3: TGTGCCAGCTCACCACCGGCGCCGGGCACTGAAGCTTTCTTT. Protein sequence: CASSPPAPGTEAFF.

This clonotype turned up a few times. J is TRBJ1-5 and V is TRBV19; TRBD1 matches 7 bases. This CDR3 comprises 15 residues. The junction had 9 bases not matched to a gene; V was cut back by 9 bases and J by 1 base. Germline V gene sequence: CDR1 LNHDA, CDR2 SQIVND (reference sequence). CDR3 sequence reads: CASHVQGTSNQPQHF. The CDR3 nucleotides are TGTGCCAGCCATGTACAGGGGACAAGCAATCAGCCCCAGCATTTT.

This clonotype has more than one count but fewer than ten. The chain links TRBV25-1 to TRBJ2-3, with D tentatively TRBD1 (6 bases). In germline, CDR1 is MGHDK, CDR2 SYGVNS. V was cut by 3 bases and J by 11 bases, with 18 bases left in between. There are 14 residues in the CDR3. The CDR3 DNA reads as TGTGCCAGCAGTGAGACCGGGACAACGTATGAGCAGTATTTT. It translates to CASSETGTTYEQYF.

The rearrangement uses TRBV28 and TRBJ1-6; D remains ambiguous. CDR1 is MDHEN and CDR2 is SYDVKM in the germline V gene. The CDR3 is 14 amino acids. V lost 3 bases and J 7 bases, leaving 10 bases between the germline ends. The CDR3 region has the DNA TGTGCCAGCAGTTTTGGTGGGAGGAATTCACCCCTCCACTTT. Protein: CASSFGGRNSPLHF.

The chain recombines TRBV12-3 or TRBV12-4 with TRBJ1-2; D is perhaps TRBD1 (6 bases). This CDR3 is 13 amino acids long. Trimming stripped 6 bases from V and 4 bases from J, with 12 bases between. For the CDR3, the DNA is TGTGCCAGCAGCAGGGGAGCGACCTATGGCTACACCTTC. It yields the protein CASSRGATYGYTF.

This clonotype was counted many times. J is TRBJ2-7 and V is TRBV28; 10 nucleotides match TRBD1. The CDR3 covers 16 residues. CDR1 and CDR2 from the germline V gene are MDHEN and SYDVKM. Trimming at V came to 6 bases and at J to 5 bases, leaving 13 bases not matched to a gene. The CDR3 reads CASRLATGTGDHEQYF. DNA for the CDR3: TGTGCCAGCAGACTGGCAACCGGGACAGGGGATCACGAGCAGTACTTC.

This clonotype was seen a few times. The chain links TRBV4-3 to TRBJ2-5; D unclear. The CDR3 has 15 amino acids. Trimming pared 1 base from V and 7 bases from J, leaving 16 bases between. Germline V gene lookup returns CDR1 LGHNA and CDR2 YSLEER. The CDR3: CASSQAYKGRGTQYF. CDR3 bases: TGCGCCAGCAGCCAAGCATATAAGGGTCGCGGGACCCAGTACTTC.

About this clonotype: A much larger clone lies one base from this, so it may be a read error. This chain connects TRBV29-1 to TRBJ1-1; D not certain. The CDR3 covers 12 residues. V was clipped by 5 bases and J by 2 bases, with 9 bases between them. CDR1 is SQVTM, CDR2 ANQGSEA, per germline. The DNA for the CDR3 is TGCAGCGTTCAGTCGGGAAACACTGAAGCTTTCTTT. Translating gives CSVQSGNTEAFF.

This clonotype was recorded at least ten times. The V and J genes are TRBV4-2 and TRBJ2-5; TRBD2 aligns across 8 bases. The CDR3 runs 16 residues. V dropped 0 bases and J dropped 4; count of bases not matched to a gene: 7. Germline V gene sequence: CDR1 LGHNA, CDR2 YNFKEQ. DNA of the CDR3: TGTGCCAGCAGCCAAGATAGGGCGGGGGGCAGAGAGACCCAGTACTTC. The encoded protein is CASSQDRAGGRETQYF.